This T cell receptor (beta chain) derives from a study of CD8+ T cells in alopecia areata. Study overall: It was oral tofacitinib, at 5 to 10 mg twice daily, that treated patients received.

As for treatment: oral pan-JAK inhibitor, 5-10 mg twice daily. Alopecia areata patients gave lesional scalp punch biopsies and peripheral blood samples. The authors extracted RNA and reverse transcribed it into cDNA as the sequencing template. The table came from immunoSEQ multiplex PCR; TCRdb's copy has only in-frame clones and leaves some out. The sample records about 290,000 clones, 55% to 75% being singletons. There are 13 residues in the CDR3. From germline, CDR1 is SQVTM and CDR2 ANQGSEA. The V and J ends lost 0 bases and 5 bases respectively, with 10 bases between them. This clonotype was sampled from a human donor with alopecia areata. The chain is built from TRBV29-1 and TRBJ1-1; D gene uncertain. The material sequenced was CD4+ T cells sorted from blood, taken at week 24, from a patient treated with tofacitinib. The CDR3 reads CSVEDPWGTEAFF. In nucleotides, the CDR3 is TGCAGCGTTGAAGATCCCTGGGGAACTGAAGCTTTCTTT.